These 22 T cell receptor beta chains were sequenced from one sample in a study of OX40 agonist ivuxolimab in advanced cancers. Repertoires were generated with immunoSEQ multiplex PCR, while TCRdb's copy carries only in-frame clones and drops some. The repertoire has approximately 20,000 clones, 85% to 90% of them found once; the top ten carry approximately 12%. The specimen was CD4+ or CD8+ T cells sorted from blood, collected in a trial of the OX40 agonist ivuxolimab. The receptors derive from an adult with an advanced solid tumor such as melanoma, head and neck, liver or kidney cancer.

The chain has TRBV4-2 and TRBJ2-5, with 10 bases aligning to TRBD2. V was pared by 0 bases and J by 4 bases, with 2 bases of the junction left unmatched. CDR1 and CDR2 (germline): LGHNA, YNFKEQ. The CDR3 totals 15 residues. Here the CDR3 reads CASSQDTSGIETQYF. The CDR3 coding sequence is TGTGCCAGCAGCCAAGACACTAGCGGGATAGAGACCCAGTACTTC.

The J gene is TRBJ1-6, the V gene TRBV6-5; TRBD1 agrees at 7 bases. The J segment lost 3 bases and the V segment lost 2 bases, leaving 4 bases of the junction unmatched. Looked up from germline, CDR1 is MNHEY and CDR2 is SVGAGI. This CDR3 contains 16 residues. CDR3 in amino acids: CASSYGGQYYNSPLHF. The CDR3 region has the DNA TGTGCCAGCAGTTACGGGGGACAGTACTATAATTCACCCCTCCACTTT.

The chain is built from TRBV18 and TRBJ1-1; a possible D gene is TRBD1 (6 bases). This CDR3 comprises 16 residues. Trimming took 1 base from V and 4 from J, leaving 16 bases between them. Germline CDR1 KGHSH, CDR2 LQKENI. The chain's CDR3 is CASSPLLKQGLTEAFF. The CDR3 DNA follows: TGTGCCAGCTCACCACTACTAAAACAGGGCCTCACTGAAGCTTTCTTT.

The gene calls are TRBV4-1 and TRBJ1-5; tentatively, D is TRBD1 (5 bases). Germline assignment: CDR1 MGHRA and CDR2 YSYEKL. The CDR3 consists of 14 residues. V was shortened by 6 bases and J by 6 bases, with 15 bases between the two germline ends. This CDR3 is CASSLGQGGQPQHF. The CDR3 bases are TGCGCCAGCAGTCTAGGTCAGGGCGGTCAGCCCCAGCATTTT.

This clone was counted a single time. The genes are TRBV6-5 and TRBJ1-2, with D perhaps TRBD1 (6 bases). Germline CDR1 MNHEY, CDR2 SVGAGI. V gave up 3 bases and J gave up 4 bases, with 12 bases separating them. This CDR3 contains 14 residues. CDR3 region: CASSYTGLGYGYTF. For the CDR3, the DNA is TGTGCCAGCAGTTATACAGGGCTCGGCTATGGCTACACCTTC.

This rearrangement joins TRBV6-1 to TRBJ2-1; 10 positions agree with TRBD2. J was trimmed by 1 base and V by 0 bases; bases with no gene match: 12. The CDR3 length is 20 residues. Germline V gene sequence: CDR1 MNHNS, CDR2 SASEGT. The CDR3 protein is CASSEARRLAGELSYNEQFF. The CDR3 region has the DNA TGTGCCAGCAGTGAAGCCCGTCGGCTAGCGGGGGAGCTTTCCTACAATGAGCAGTTCTTC.

The chain carries TRBV27 and TRBJ2-7; D call uncertain. V was shortened by 4 bases and J by 2 bases, with 9 bases between the two germline ends. This CDR3 contains 13 residues. Germline CDR1 is MNHEY and CDR2 is SMNVEV (reference sequence). The DNA of the CDR3 is TGTGCCAGCAGTTATGCCGGGCCCTACGAGCAGTACTTC. It translates to CASSYAGPYEQYF.

This clone was seen a single time. The J gene is TRBJ1-2, the V gene TRBV11-3, with a weak D call TRBD1 (6 bases). The germline V and J ends were trimmed by 7 bases and 5 bases, with 20 bases remaining between them. The germline V gene has CDR1 SGHNT and CDR2 YENEEA. The CDR3 spans 15 residues. The CDR3 sequence is CASNKEVGGSYGYTF. CDR3 DNA: TGTGCCAGCAACAAAGAGGTAGGGGGTTCGTATGGCTACACCTTC.

This rearrangement joins TRBV7-8 to TRBJ1-6, with D tentatively TRBD1 (5 bases). The germline V gene encodes CDR1 SGHVS and CDR2 FQNEAQ. Between the trimmed V and J ends, which lost 1 base and 7 bases, there was a span of 11 bases. The CDR3 contains 15 residues. CDR3 in DNA: TGTGCCAGCAGCTTAGAGCGCAGGGCCAATTCACCCCTCCACTTT. Encoded protein: CASSLERRANSPLHF.

On this clone: Other DNA sequences in the sample encode the same CDR3. This chain links TRBV7-9 with TRBJ2-1, with TRBD2 identical over 9 bases. V lost 4 bases to trimming and J lost 10 bases; unmatched junction nucleotides: 14. The CDR3 is 16 residues long. CDR1 and CDR2 from the germline V gene are SEHNR and FQNEAQ (reference sequence). The CDR3 protein is CASSSPTSGGVREQFF. CDR3 sequence (DNA): TGTGCCAGCAGCTCTCCGACTAGCGGAGGCGTGAGAGAGCAGTTCTTC.

The chain joins TRBV7-8 to TRBJ2-6; D is uncertain. Germline V gene sequence: CDR1 SGHVS, CDR2 FQNEAQ. Trimming stripped 4 bases from V and 0 bases from J, with 7 bases between. The CDR3 is 15 residues long. This chain's CDR3 is CASSYRSSGANVLTF. The CDR3 bases are TGTGCCAGCAGCTATAGGAGCTCTGGGGCCAACGTCCTGACTTTC.

The chain joins TRBV10-3 to TRBJ2-3, with 10 nucleotides matching TRBD2. This CDR3 comprises 15 residues. Trimming cost V 2 bases and J 3 bases; bases outside gene matches: 2. Germline CDR1 ENHRY, CDR2 SYGVKD. CDR3 in DNA: TGTGCCATCAGTGAGGGACTAGCGGAGACAGATACGCAGTATTTT. Amino acid sequence: CAISEGLAETDTQYF.

The chain couples TRBV5-6 to TRBJ2-3; TRBD2 matches 11 bases. The length of the CDR3 is 16 residues. Germline lookup yields CDR1 SGHDT and CDR2 YYEEEE. The ends lost 3 bases at V and 4 bases at J; junction bases unmatched: 7. CDR3 amino acids: CASSSISGGVSDTQYF. The DNA for the CDR3 is TGTGCCAGCAGCTCTATTAGCGGGGGGGTTTCAGATACGCAGTATTTT.

V gene TRBV7-9 combines with J gene TRBJ2-7; the D gene is possibly TRBD2 (6 bases). Germline CDR1 SEHNR, CDR2 FQNEAQ (reference sequence). The CDR3 spans 13 residues. V lost 5 bases and J lost 5, with 13 bases in between. CDR3 region: CASSDRERDEQYF. CDR3 sequence (DNA): TGTGCCAGCAGCGACCGGGAGAGGGACGAGCAGTACTTC.

The rearrangement links TRBV7-8 to TRBJ2-7; D remains ambiguous. Germline CDR1 is SGHVS and CDR2 is FQNEAQ. The V and J ends lost 5 bases and 5 bases respectively, with 16 bases between them. The CDR3 is made up of 14 amino acids. CDR3 DNA sequence: TGTGCCAGCAGCCCCCTCACCCATTGGAACGAGCAGTACTTC. This sequence encodes CASSPLTHWNEQYF.

This clone was picked up one time. The genes are TRBV10-3 and TRBJ2-3; D tentatively reads TRBD1 or TRBD2 (5 bases each). The CDR3 has 14 residues. Trimming took off 2 bases at V and 4 bases at J, with 10 bases between the two ends. Germline CDR1 reads ENHRY; CDR2 reads SYGVKD. The CDR3 is CAISELGTADTQYF. The CDR3 DNA sequence: TGTGCCATCAGTGAGCTGGGGACGGCAGATACGCAGTATTTT.

V and J are TRBV9 and TRBJ1-6; D uncertain. Trimming removed 1 base from V and 10 bases from J, with 15 bases in between. The CDR3 covers 15 residues. Germline V gene lookup returns CDR1 SGDLS and CDR2 YYNGEE. The CDR3 here is CASSVSGGLNSPLHF. CDR3 in DNA: TGTGCCAGCAGCGTATCGGGAGGGCTTAACTCACCCCTCCACTTT.

The rearrangement uses TRBV11-2 and TRBJ2-1; tentatively, D is TRBD2 (6 bases). The CDR3 runs to 15 residues. With 3 bases removed from V and 4 bases from J, the gap between germline ends came to 13 bases. CDR1 and CDR2 from the germline V gene are SGHAT and FQNNGV. The CDR3 nucleotides are TGTGCCAGCAGCTTTCTGCGGGAACCTTACAATGAGCAGTTCTTC. It translates to CASSFLREPYNEQFF.

The chain combines TRBV7-2 with TRBJ1-5, with D maybe TRBD1 (5 bases). The CDR3 is 15 residues long. Trimming left V 2 bases short and J 5 bases short, with 13 bases between. Germline CDR1 and CDR2: SGHTA and FQGNSA. CDR3 loop: CASSLRLGAYQPQHF. Here the CDR3 DNA reads TGTGCCAGCAGCTTAAGACTTGGGGCCTATCAGCCCCAGCATTTT. The variable domain in full, completed from reference TRBV7-2 and TRBJ1-5, reads GAGVSQSPSNKVTEKGKDVELRCDPISGHTALYWYRQSLGQGLEFLIYFQGNSAPDKSGLPSDRFSAERTGGSVSTLTIQRTQQEDSAVYLCASSLRLGAYQPQHFGDGTRLSIL.

This chain uses TRBV9 with TRBJ2-1; the D gene is possibly TRBD2 (6 bases). The germline V gene encodes CDR1 SGDLS and CDR2 YYNGEE. The CDR3 loop spans 14 amino acids. V dropped 0 bases and J dropped 2 bases, with 6 bases sitting between them. The CDR3 DNA is TGTGCCAGCAGCGTAGGGGGGGCCTACAATGAGCAGTTCTTC. Protein product: CASSVGGAYNEQFF.

This chain links TRBV29-1 with TRBJ1-2; D not resolved. From germline, CDR1 is SQVTM and CDR2 ANQGSEA. V was shortened by 3 bases and J by 0 bases, with 8 bases between the two germline ends. This CDR3 region has 13 residues. CDR3 sequence reads: CSVDRGSNYGYTF. The CDR3 DNA follows: TGCAGCGTTGATAGAGGGTCTAACTATGGCTACACCTTC.

The chain has TRBV2 and TRBJ2-1; no clear D gene. Germline lookup yields CDR1 SNHLY and CDR2 FYNNEI. V lost 1 base and J 1 base, leaving 17 bases between the germline ends. There are 18 residues in the CDR3. The CDR3 reads CASSEGIRFGTSYNEQFF. CDR3 sequence (DNA): TGTGCCAGCAGTGAAGGAATTCGGTTCGGTACTTCCTACAATGAGCAGTTCTTC.